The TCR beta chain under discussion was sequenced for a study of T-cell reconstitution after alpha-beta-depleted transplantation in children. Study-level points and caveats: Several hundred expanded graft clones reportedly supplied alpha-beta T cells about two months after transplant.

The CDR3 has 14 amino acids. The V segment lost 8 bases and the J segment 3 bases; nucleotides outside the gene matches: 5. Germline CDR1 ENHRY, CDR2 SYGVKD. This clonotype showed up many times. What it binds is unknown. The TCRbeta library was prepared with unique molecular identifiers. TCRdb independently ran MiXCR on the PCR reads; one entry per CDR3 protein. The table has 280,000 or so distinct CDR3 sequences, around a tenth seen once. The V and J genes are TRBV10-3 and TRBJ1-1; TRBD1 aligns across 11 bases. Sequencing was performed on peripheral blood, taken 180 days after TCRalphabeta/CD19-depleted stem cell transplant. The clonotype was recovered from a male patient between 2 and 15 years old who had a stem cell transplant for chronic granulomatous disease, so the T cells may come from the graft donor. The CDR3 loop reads CAIGRDRGDTEAFF. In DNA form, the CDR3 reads TGTGCCATCGGGAGGGACAGGGGGGACACTGAAGCTTTCTTT.